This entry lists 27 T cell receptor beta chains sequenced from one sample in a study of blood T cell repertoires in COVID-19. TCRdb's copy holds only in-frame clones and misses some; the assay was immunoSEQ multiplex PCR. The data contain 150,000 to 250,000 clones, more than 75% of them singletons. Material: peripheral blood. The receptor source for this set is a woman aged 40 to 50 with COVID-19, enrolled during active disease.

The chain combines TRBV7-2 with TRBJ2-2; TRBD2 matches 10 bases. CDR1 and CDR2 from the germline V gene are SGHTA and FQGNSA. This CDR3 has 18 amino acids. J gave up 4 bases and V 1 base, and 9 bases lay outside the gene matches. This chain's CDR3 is CASSLVSSGGASTGELFF. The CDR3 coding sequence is TGTGCCAGCAGCTTAGTTTCCAGCGGGGGGGCCAGCACCGGGGAGCTGTTTTTT.

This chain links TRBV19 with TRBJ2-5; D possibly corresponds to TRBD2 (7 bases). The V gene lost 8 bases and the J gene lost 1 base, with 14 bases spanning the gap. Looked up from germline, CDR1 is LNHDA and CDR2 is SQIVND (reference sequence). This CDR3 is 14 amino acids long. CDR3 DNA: TGTGCCAGTGGGGGGGCTAGGACCCAAGAGACCCAGTACTTC. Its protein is CASGGARTQETQYF. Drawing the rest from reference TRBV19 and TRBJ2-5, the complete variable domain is DGGITQSPKYLFRKEGQNVTLSCEQNLNHDAMYWYRQDPGQGLRLIYYSQIVNDFQKGDIAEGYSVSREKKESFPLTVTSAQKNPTAFYLCASGGARTQETQYFGPGTRLLVL.

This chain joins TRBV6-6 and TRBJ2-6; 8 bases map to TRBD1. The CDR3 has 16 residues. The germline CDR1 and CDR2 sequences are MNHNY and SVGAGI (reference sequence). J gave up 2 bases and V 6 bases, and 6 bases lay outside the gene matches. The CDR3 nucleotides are TGTGCCAGCAGCGTGACAGGGGCAGCTGGGGCCAACGTCCTGACTTTC. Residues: CASSVTGAAGANVLTF.

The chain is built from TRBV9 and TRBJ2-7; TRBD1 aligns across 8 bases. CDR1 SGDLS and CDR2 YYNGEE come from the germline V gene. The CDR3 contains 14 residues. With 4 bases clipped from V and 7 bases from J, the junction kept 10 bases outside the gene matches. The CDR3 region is CASSPDREIGEQYF. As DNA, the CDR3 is TGTGCCAGCAGCCCGGACAGGGAAATAGGGGAGCAGTACTTC.

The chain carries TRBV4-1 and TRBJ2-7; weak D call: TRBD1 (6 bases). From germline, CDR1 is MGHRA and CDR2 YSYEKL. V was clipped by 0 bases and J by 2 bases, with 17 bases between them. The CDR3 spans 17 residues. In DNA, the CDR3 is TGCGCCAGCAGCCAAGATAGGGGGACCGCGGGTACCTACGAGCAGTACTTC. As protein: CASSQDRGTAGTYEQYF.

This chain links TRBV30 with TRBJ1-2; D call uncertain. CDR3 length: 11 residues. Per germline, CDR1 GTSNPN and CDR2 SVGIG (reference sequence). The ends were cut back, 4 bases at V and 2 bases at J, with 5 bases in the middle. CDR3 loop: CAWNINYGYTF. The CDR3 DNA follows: TGTGCCTGGAATATCAACTATGGCTACACCTTC.

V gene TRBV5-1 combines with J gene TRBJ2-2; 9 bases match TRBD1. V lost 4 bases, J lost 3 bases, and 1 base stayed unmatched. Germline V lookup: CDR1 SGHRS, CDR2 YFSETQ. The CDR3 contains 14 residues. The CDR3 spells CASSRDRDTGELFF. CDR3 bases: TGCGCCAGCAGCCGGGACAGGGACACCGGGGAGCTGTTTTTT.

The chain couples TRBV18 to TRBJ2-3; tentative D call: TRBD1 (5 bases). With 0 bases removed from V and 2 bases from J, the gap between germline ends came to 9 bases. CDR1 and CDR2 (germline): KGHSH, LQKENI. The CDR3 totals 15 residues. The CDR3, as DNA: TGTGCCAGCTCACCACCGGCAGGGAACACAGATACGCAGTATTTT. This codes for CASSPPAGNTDTQYF.

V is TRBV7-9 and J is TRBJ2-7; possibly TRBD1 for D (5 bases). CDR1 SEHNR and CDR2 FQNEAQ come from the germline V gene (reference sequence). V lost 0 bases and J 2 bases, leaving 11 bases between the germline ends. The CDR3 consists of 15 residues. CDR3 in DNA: TGTGCCAGCAGCTTAGCGCAGGGTAGCACCTACGAGCAGTACTTC. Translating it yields CASSLAQGSTYEQYF.

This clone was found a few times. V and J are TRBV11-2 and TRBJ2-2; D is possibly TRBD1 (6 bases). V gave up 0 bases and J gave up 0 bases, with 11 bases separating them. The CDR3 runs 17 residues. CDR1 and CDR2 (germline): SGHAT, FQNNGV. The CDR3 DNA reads TGTGCCAGCAGCTTAGATAGGGGGACAACGAACACCGGGGAGCTGTTTTTT. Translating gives CASSLDRGTTNTGELFF.

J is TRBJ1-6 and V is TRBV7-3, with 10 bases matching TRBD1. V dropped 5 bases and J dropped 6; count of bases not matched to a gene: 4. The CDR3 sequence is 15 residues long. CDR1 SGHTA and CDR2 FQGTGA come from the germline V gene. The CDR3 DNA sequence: TGTGCCAGCAGCCTCAGGGACAGGGGTAATTCACCCCTCCACTTT. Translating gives CASSLRDRGNSPLHF.

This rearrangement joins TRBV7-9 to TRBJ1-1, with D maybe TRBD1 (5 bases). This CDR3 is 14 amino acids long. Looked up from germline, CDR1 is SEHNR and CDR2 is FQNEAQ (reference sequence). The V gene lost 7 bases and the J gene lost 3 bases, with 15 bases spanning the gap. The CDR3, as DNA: TGTGCCAGCACCAAAAACGGGGGGGACACTGAAGCTTTCTTT. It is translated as CASTKNGGDTEAFF.

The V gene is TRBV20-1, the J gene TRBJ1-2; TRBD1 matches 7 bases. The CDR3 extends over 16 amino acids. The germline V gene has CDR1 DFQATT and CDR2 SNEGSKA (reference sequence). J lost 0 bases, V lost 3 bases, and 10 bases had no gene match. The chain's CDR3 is CSASSKGAAANYGYTF. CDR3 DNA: TGCAGTGCTAGTTCGAAGGGGGCCGCGGCTAACTATGGCTACACCTTC.

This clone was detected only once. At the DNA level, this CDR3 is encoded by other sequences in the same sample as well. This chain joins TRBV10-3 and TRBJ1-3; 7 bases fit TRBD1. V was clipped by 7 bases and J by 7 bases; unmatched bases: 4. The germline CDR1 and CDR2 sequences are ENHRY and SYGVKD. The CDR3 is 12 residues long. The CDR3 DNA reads TGTGCCATCAATCCAGGGGGTAACACCATATATTTT. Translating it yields CAINPGGNTIYF.

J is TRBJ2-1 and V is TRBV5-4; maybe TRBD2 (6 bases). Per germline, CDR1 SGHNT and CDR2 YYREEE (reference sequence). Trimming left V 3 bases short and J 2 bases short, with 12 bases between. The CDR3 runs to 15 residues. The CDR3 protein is CASSWDSGTYNEQFF. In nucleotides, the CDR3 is TGTGCCAGCAGCTGGGACTCTGGGACCTACAATGAGCAGTTCTTC.

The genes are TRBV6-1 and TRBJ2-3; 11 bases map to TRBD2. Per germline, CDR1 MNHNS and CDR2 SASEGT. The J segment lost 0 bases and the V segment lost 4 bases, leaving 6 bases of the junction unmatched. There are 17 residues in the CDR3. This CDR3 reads CASSAPGTSGSTDTQYF. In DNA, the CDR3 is TGTGCCAGCAGTGCGCCCGGGACTAGCGGCAGCACAGATACGCAGTATTTT.

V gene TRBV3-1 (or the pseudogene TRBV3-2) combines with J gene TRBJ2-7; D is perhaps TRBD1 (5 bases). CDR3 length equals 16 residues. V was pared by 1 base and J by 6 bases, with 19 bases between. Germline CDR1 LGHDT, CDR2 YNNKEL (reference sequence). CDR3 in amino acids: CASSQVLTGQGGEQYF. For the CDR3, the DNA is TGTGCCAGCAGCCAAGTCCTCACAGGTCAGGGTGGCGAGCAGTACTTC.

CDR3 in amino acids: CASSSLRANGYTF. In nucleotides, the CDR3 is TGTGCCAGCAGTTCCTTGAGGGCGAATGGCTACACCTTC. The chain employs TRBV12-3 or TRBV12-4 and TRBJ1-2; unclear D gene. V lost 4 bases and J lost 6, with 12 bases in between. This CDR3 region has 13 residues.

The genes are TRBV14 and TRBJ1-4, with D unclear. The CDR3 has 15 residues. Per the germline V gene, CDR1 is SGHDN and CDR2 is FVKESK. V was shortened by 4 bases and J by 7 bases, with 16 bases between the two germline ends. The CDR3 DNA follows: TGTGCCAGCAGCCGAGGGAAGGGTCCGGCTGAAAAACTGTTTTTT. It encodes CASSRGKGPAEKLFF.

CDR3 in DNA: TGTGCCAGCAGGTTCCTAGGACAGGGGGGGGAGCCCCAGCATTTT. It codes for CASRFLGQGGEPQHF. The chain couples TRBV2 to TRBJ1-5; 10 bases align to TRBD1. CDR1 is SNHLY, CDR2 FYNNEI, per germline. The length of the CDR3 is 15 residues. V was pared by 6 bases and J by 8 bases, with 10 bases of the junction left unmatched.

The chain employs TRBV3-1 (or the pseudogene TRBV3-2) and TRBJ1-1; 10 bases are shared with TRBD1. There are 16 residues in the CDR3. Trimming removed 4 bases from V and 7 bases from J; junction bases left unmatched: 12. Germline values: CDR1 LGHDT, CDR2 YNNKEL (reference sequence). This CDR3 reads CASSPEDRGVMDEAFF. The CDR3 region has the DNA TGTGCCAGCAGCCCCGAGGACAGGGGGGTAATGGATGAAGCTTTCTTT.

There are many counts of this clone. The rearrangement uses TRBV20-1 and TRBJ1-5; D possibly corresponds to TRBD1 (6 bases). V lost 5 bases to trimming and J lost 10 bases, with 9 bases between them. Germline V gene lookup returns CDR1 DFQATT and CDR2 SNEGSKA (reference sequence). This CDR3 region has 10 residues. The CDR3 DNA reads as TGCAGTGCTGAGGGACACCCCCAGCATTTT. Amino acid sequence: CSAEGHPQHF.

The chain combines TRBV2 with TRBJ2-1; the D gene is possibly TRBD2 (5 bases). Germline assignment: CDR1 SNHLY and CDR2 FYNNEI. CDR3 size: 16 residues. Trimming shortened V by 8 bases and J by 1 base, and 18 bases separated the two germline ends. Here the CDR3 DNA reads TGTGCCAGCGGGGAGAACGTCGGAGTATCCTACAATGAGCAGTTCTTC. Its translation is CASGENVGVSYNEQFF.

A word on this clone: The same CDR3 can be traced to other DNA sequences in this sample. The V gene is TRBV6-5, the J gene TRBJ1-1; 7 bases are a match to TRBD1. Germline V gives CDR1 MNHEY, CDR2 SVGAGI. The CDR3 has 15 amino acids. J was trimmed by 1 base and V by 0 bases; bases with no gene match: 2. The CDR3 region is CASSYSRGPNTEAFF. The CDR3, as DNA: TGTGCCAGCAGTTACTCGAGGGGGCCGAACACTGAAGCTTTCTTT.

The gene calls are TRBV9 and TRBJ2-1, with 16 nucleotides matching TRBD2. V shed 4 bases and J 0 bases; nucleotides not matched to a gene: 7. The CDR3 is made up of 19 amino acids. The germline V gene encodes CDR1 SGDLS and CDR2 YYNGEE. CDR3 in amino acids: CASSPGTSGGVSSYNEQFF. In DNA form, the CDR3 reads TGTGCCAGCAGCCCTGGGACTAGCGGGGGGGTTTCCTCCTACAATGAGCAGTTCTTC.

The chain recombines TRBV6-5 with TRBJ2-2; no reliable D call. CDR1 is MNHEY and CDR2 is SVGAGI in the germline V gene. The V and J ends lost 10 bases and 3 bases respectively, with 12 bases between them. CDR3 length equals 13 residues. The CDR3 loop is CATRTEYTGELFF. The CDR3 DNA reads TGTGCCACCCGAACAGAATACACCGGGGAGCTGTTTTTT.

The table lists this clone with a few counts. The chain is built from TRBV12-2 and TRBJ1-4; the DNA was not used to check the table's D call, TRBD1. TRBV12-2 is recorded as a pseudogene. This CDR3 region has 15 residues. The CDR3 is CASRPRGQLGLVVFF. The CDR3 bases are TGTGCAAGTCGCCCCAGAGGACAGTTGGGTCTTGTGGTGTTTTTT.